This TCR beta chain was captured by sequencing in a study of shared T cell receptors in the human thymus. Note on this clone: The same CDR3 also results from other DNA sequences found in this sample.

TCRdb's copy holds only in-frame clones and misses some; the assay was immunoSEQ multiplex PCR. The sample consists of 550,000 to 800,000 clones, around 85% of them appearing once. Per the germline V gene, CDR1 is LGHNA and CDR2 is YNFKEQ. Trimming removed 2 bases from V and 5 bases from J, with 16 bases in between. The CDR3 length is 17 residues. The same data also contributed to another study, on human thymus T cells. That paper adds: Thymus tissue for the work was resected from patients undergoing corrective heart surgery. Repertoires from thymus and blood appeared to show biased V and J gene usage. In unrelated individuals, thymic repertoires overlapped highly, according to related research.

This sequence originates from a girl less than two years old with a congenital heart defect. The chain links TRBV4-2 to TRBJ1-6; possible D gene TRBD1, 5 bases. Sequenced: thymocytes. The CDR3: CASSQSGSQVDNSPLHF. The CDR3 DNA reads as TGTGCCAGCAGCCAAAGTGGCTCACAGGTAGATAATTCACCCCTCCACTTT.